This TCR beta chain was identified in a study of cytomegalovirus exposure and HLA in healthy donors. Study-wide findings and caveats: Cytomegalovirus association was listed for around 170 TCR beta chains. Subsequent analysis found a tendency for first-cohort TCR clusters to co-occur within the roughly 130 validation repertoires. Per published reports, the classifier diagnosed cytomegalovirus status with high specificity and sensitivity.

The approximately 120-subject validation cohort, separate from the 666-subject first cohort, included the donors. Sequenced by immunoSEQ multiplex PCR; TCRdb stores in-frame clones only, minus some. The sample holds 200,000 to 250,000 clones, 80% to 90% seen once. As to this clone: Its antigen is as yet unknown. Other DNA variants within this sample encode the same CDR3.

CDR3 size: 14 residues. Losses at the gene ends were 3 bases for V and 3 bases for J; bases not matched to a gene: 3. Per germline, CDR1 MNHNY and CDR2 SVGAGI (reference sequence). The gene calls are TRBV6-6 and TRBJ2-7; 9 nucleotides line up with TRBD1. Material for sequencing was PBMCs. This receptor was taken from a man between 18 and 29 years old in good health and CMV-seronegative. CDR3 amino acids: CASSYGGQGYEQYF. The CDR3 coding sequence is TGTGCCAGCAGTTATGGGGGACAGGGCTACGAGCAGTACTTC.